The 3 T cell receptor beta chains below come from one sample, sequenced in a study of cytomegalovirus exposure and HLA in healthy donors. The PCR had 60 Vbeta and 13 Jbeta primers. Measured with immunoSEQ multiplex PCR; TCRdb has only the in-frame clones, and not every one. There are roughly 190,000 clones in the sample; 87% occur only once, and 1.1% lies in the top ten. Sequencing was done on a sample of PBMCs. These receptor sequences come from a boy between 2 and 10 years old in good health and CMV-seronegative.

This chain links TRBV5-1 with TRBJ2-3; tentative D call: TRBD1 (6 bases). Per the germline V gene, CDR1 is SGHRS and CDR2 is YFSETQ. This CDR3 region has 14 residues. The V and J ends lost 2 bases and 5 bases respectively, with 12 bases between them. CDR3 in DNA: TGCGCCAGCAGCTTCAAACCAGGGGAAGATACGCAGTATTTT. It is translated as CASSFKPGEDTQYF.

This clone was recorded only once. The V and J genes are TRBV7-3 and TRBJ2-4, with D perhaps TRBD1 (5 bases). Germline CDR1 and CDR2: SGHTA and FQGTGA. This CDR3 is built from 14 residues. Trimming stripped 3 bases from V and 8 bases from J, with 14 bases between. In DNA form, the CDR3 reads TGTGCCAGCAGCTTCGGGCAGGGAACGGACATTCAGTACTTC. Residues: CASSFGQGTDIQYF.

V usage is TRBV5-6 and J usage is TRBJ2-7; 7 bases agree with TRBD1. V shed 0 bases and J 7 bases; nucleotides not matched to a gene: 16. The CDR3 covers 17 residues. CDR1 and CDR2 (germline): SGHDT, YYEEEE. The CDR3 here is CASSLGSRGQLGGEQYF. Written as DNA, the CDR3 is TGTGCCAGCAGCTTGGGTAGCCGGGGACAGCTCGGTGGGGAGCAGTACTTC.